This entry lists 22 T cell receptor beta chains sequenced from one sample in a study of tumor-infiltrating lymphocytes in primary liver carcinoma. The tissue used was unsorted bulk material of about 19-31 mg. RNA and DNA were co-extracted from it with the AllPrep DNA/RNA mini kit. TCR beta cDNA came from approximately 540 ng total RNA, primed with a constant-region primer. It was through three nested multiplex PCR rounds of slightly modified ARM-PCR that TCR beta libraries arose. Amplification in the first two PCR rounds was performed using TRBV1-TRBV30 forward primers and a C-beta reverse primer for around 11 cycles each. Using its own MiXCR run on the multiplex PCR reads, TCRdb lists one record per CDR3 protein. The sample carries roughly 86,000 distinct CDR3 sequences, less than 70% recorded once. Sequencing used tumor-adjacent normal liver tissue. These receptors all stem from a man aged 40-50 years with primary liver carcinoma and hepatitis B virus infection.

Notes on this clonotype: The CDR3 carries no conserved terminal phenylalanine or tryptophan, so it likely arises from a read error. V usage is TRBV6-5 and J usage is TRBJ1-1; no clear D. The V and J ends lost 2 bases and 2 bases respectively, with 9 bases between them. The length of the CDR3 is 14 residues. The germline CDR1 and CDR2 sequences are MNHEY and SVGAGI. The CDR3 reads CASSYGGTNTEAFS. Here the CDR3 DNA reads TGTGCCAGCAGTTACGGTGGCACCAACACTGAAGCTTTCTCT.

The CDR3 sequence is CASSLGQGQETQYF. CDR3 coding DNA: TGTGCCAGCTCCCTGGGACAGGGCCAAGAGACCCAGTACTTC. The chain joins TRBV18 to TRBJ2-5; 9 bases map to TRBD1. The CDR3 has 14 residues. The germline V gene encodes CDR1 KGHSH and CDR2 LQKENI. With V trimmed by 6 bases and J by 1 base, 3 bases remained unmatched.

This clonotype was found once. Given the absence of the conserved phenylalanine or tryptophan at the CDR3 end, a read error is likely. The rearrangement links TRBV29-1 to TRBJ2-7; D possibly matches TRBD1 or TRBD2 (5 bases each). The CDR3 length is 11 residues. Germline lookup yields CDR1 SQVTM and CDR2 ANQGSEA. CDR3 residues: CSALTDYKQYY. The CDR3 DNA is TGCAGCGCTTTGACAGACTACAAGCAGTACTAC.

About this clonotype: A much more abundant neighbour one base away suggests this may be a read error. CDR3: CASSPRSYQETQYF. In DNA form, the CDR3 reads TGTGCCAGCAGCCCGCGGTCGTATCAAGAGACCCAGTACTTC. The chain carries TRBV28 and TRBJ2-5; D remains unclear. The germline V gene encodes CDR1 MDHEN and CDR2 SYDVKM. V lost 6 bases to trimming and J lost 2 bases, with 13 bases between them. The CDR3 runs 14 residues.

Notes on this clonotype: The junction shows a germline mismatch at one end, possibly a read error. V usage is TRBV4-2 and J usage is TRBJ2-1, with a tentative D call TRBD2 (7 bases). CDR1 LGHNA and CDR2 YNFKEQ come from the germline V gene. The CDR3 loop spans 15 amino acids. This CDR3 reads CASNQDLGGDGEQFF. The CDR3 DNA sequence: TGTGCCAGCAACCAAGACTTAGGGGGGGACGGTGAGCAGTTCTTC.

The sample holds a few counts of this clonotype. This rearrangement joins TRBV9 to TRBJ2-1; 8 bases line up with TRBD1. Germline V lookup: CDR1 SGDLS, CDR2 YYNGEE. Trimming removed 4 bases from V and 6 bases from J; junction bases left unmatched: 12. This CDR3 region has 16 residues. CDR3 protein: CASSQGTGGFPNEQFF. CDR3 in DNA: TGTGCCAGCAGCCAGGGGACAGGAGGGTTCCCCAATGAGCAGTTCTTC.

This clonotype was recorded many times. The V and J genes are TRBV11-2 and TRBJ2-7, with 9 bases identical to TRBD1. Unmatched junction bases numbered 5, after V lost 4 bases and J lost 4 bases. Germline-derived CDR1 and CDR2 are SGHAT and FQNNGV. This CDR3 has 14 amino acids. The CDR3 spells CASSSTGGWYEQYF. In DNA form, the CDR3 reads TGTGCCAGCAGCTCAACAGGGGGCTGGTACGAGCAGTACTTC.

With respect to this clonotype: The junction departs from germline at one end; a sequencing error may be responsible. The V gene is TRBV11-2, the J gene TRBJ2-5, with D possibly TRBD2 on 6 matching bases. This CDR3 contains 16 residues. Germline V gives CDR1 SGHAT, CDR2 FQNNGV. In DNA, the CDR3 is TGTGCCAGCAGCTTAGGGAGTAGTGTCCCGGGGGAGACCCAGTGCTTC. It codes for CASSLGSSVPGETQCF.

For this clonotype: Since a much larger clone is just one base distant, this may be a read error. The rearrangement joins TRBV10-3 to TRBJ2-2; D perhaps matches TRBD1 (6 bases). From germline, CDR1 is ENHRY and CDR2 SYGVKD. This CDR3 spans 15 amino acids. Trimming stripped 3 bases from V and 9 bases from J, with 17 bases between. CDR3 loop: CAISDPGVLTWELFF. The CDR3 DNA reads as TGTGCCATCAGTGACCCAGGGGTGCTAACCTGGGAGCTGTTTTTT.

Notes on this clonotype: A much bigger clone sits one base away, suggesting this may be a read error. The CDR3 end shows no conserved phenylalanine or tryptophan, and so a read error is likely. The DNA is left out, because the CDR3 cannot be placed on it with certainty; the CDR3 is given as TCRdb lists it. CDR3 amino acids: CTSSQDRGYEQYI. This chain links TRBV1 with TRBJ2-7. TRBV1 is recorded as a pseudogene. The CDR3 is 13 amino acids in total, end residues counted.

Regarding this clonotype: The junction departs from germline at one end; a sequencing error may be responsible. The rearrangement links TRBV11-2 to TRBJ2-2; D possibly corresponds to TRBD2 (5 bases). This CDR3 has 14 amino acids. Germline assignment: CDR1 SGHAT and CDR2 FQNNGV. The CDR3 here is CASRTPRNIGELFF. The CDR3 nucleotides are TGTGCCAGCCGGACTCCAAGGAACATCGGGGAGCTGTTTTTT.

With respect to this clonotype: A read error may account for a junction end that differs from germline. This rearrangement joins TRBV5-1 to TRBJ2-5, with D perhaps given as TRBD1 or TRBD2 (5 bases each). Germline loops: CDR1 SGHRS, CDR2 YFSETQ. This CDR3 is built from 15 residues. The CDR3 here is CASRRQTEGKETQYF. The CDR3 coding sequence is TGCGCTAGCAGGCGACAGACTGAGGGTAAGGAGACCCAGTACTTC.

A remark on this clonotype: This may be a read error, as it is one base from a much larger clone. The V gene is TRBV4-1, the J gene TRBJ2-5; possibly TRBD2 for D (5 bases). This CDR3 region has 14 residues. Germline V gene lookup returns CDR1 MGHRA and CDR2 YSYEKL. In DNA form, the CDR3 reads TGCGTCAGCAGCCAGGAGGAGCTGGGGGAGACCCAGTACTTC. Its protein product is CVSSQEELGETQYF.

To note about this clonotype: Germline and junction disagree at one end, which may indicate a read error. This CDR3 reads CASSAYRGNSPLQF. The CDR3 region has the DNA TGTGCCAGCAGCGCGTACAGGGGTAATTCACCCCTCCAATTT. This chain uses TRBV5-4 with TRBJ1-6; 7 nucleotides line up with TRBD1. The germline V gene encodes CDR1 SGHNT and CDR2 YYREEE (reference sequence). The CDR3 has 14 amino acids.

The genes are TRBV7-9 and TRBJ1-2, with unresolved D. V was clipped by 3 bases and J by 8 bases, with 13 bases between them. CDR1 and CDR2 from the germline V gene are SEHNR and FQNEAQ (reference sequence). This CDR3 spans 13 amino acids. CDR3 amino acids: CASSLGQREGYTF. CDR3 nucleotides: TGTGCCAGCAGCTTGGGCCAGAGGGAAGGCTACACCTTC.

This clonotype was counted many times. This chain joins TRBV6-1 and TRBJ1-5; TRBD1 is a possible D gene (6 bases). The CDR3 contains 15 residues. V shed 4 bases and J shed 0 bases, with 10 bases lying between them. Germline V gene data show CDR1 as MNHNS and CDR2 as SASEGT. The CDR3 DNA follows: TGTGCCAGCAGTGTACAGGGAATTAGCAATCAGCCCCAGCATTTT. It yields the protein CASSVQGISNQPQHF.

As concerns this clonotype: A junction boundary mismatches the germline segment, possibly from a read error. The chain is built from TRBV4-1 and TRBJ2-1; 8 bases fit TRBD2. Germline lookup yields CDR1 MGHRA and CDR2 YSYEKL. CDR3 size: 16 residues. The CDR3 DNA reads TGCGCCAGCAACCAAGTCGGGTCTAGCGGGTACAATGAGCAGTTCTTC. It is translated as CASNQVGSSGYNEQFF.

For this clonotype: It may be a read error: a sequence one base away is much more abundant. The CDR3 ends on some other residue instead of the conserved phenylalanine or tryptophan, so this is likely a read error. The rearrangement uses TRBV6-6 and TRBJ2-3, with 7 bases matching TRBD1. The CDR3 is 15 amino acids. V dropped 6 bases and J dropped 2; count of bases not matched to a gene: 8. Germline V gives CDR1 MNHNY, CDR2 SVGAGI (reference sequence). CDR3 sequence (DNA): TGTGCCAGCAGGACAGGGTTGGGGTCCACAGATACGCAGTATTCT. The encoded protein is CASRTGLGSTDTQYS.

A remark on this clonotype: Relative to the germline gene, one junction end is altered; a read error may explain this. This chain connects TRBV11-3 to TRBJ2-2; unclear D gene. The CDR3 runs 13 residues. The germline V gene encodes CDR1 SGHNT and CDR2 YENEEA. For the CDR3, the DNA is TGTGCCAGCAGCCTTGGCAACACCGAGGAGCTGTTCTTT. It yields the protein CASSLGNTEELFF.

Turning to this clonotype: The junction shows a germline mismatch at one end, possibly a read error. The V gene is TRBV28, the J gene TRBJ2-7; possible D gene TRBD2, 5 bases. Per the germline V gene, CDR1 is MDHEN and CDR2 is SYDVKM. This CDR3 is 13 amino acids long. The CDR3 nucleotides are TGTGACAGCCGTACCAGCGGCTCCTACGAGCAGTACTTC. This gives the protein CDSRTSGSYEQYF.

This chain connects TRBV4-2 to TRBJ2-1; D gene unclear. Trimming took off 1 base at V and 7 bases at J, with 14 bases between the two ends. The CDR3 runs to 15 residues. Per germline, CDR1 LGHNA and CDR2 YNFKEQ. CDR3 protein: CASSQGPESFNEQFF. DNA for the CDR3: TGTGCCAGCAGCCAAGGGCCGGAGTCCTTTAATGAGCAGTTCTTC.

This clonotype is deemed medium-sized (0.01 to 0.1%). The CDR3 DNA follows: TGTGCCAGCAGTCTTCGAGGGGGGTCCAATCAGCCCCAGCATTTT. Translating gives CASSLRGGSNQPQHF. V and J are TRBV6-2 or TRBV6-3 and TRBJ1-5, with D perhaps TRBD1 (6 bases). In germline, CDR1 is MNHEY, CDR2 SVGEGT. Trimming removed 5 bases at V and 3 bases at J, with 14 bases between. This CDR3 has 15 residues.